This TCR beta chain was profiled in a study of a mutant IDH1 vaccine in newly diagnosed glioma. Sequenced by immunoSEQ multiplex PCR; TCRdb stores in-frame clones only, minus some. The sample holds some 46,000 clones, over 80% seen once. Remarks on this clone: Its antigen is currently unknown.

Time point denoted: week 35, safety follow-up. In the vaccine, a single dose held 300 ug of the mutant IDH1 20-mer peptide, along with topical imiquimod. The length of the CDR3 is 13 residues. Germline loops: CDR1 SGHKS, CDR2 YYEKEE (reference sequence). Trimming removed 4 bases from V and 4 bases from J; junction bases left unmatched: 4. Source: PBMCs, taken from a glioma patient whose treatment included an IDH1 peptide vaccine. This chain connects TRBV5-5 to TRBJ2-5, with 7 bases lining up with TRBD2. This TCR was sampled from a man aged 50 to 60 with glioma. In DNA form, the CDR3 reads TGTGCCAGCAGCCCGCCGGGGGGAGAGACCCAGTACTTC. This sequence encodes CASSPPGGETQYF.